The rows below give T cell receptor beta chains drawn from one sample of a study of CXCR3-negative and CXCR3-positive naive CD8 T cells. From the 5' RACE reads, TCRdb lists one entry per CDR3 protein and no DNA. Across 46,000 or so distinct CDR3 sequences, the top ten clones capture under 2.5% of the sample. Sequencing used naive CXCR3- CD8+ T cells from blood. The receptors stem from a human donor in good health. Some clones in this sample may be carry-over from other donors' samples. CDR3s include the opening cysteine and the closing phenylalanine or tryptophan.

j_call | v_call | cdr3_aa
TRBJ2-4 | TRBV29-1 | CSVETSGSKNIQYF
TRBJ2-1 | TRBV4-2 | CASSQETGEPYNEQFF
TRBJ2-1 | TRBV6-5 | CASKPVDSNEQFF
TRBJ2-1 | TRBV4-2 | CASSQVPAGGYNEQFF
TRBJ2-7 | TRBV7-2 | CASSLEGGPTYEQYF
TRBJ2-5 | TRBV10-3 | CAISETSGVTAPKETQYF
TRBJ1-2 | TRBV7-2 | CASSSWRGLGYGYTF
TRBJ2-7 | TRBV5-5 | CASSLQGSYEQYF
TRBJ2-7 | TRBV19 | CASSIDLRTDSYEQYF
TRBJ2-5 | TRBV7-6 | CASSSTRPGLAVLPPGTQYF
TRBJ2-3 | TRBV5-1 | CASSTGQGQGDTQYF
TRBJ1-4 | TRBV12-3/TRBV12-4 | CASSGGLPLHEKLFF
TRBJ2-5 | TRBV29-1 | CSVAFTGGFQETQYF
TRBJ1-2 | TRBV12-3/TRBV12-4 | CASSPGANYGYTF